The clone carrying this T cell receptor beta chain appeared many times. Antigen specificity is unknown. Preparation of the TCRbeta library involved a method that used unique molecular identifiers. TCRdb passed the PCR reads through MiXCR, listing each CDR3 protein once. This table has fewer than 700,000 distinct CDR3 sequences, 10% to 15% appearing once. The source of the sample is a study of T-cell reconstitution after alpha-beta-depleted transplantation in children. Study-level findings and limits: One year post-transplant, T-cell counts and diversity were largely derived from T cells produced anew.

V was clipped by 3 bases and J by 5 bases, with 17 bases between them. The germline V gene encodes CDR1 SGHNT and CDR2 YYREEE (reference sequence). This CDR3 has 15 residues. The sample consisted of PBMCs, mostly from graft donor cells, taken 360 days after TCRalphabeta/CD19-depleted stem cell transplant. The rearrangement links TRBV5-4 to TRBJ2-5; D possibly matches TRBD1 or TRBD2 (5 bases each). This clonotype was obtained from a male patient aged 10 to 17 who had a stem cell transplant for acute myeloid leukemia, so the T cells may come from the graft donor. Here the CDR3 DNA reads TGTGCCAGCAGCTCTCCCAGGGCCTGGGGGGAGACCCAGTACTTC. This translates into CASSSPRAWGETQYF. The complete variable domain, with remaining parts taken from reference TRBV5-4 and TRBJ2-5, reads ETGVTQSPTHLIKTRGQQVTLRCSSQSGHNTVSWYQQALGQGPQFIFQYYREEENGRGNFPPRFSGLQFPNYSSELNVNALELDDSALYLCASSSPRAWGETQYFGPGTRLLVL.